The 3 T cell receptor beta chains in this list originate from one sample, sequenced in a study of blood T cell repertoires in COVID-19. The assay was immunoSEQ multiplex PCR, and TCRdb's table has in-frame clones only and misses some. There are 150,000 to 200,000 clones in the sample; about 89% occur only once, and around 0.77% lies in the top ten. Source material: PBMCs or T cells enriched from blood (not recorded which). Source of these receptors: a woman aged 18-29 years who had recovered from COVID-19.

J is TRBJ2-7 and V is TRBV5-4; maybe TRBD1 (6 bases). Trimming took 0 bases from V and 2 from J, leaving 12 bases between them. The CDR3 is made up of 15 amino acids. The germline CDR1 and CDR2 sequences are SGHNT and YYREEE (reference sequence). CDR3 in amino acids: CASSLAVGTTYEQYF. The CDR3 coding sequence is TGTGCCAGCAGCTTGGCGGTCGGGACAACCTACGAGCAGTACTTC. Combining the CDR3 with reference TRBV5-4 and TRBJ2-7 gives the whole variable domain ETGVTQSPTHLIKTRGQQVTLRCSSQSGHNTVSWYQQALGQGPQFIFQYYREEENGRGNFPPRFSGLQFPNYSSELNVNALELDDSALYLCASSLAVGTTYEQYFGPGTRLTVT.

The chain joins TRBV19 to TRBJ2-7; 8 nucleotides align to TRBD2. Germline values: CDR1 LNHDA, CDR2 SQIVND (reference sequence). The CDR3 loop spans 14 amino acids. V shed 7 bases, J shed 1 base, and the junction held 6 bases outside the gene matches. Here the CDR3 reads CASKGAGVSYEQYF. Written as DNA, the CDR3 is TGTGCCAGTAAAGGAGCGGGAGTATCCTACGAGCAGTACTTC.

CDR3 protein: CASSSTQGVLAKNIQYF. The CDR3 nucleotides read TGTGCCAGCAGTTCCACGCAGGGTGTTTTAGCCAAAAACATTCAGTACTTC. The V and J genes are TRBV28 and TRBJ2-4; maybe TRBD1 (5 bases). V lost 4 bases, J lost 0 bases, and 16 bases lay in between. Germline CDR1 reads MDHEN; CDR2 reads SYDVKM. This CDR3 has 17 residues.